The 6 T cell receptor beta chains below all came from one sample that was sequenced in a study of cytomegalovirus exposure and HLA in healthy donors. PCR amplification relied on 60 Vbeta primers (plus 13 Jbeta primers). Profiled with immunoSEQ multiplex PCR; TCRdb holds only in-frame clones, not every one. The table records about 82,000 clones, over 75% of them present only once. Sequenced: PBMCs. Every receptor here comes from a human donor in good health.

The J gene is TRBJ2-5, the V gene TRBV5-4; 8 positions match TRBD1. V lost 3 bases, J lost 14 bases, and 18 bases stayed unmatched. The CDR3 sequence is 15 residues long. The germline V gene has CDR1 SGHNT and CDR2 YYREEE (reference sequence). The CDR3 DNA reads TGTGCCAGCAGCTCGTCCGGGACAGGCAGAGTTTCGAAATACTTC. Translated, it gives CASSSSGTGRVSKYF. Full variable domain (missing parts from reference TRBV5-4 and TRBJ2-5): ETGVTQSPTHLIKTRGQQVTLRCSSQSGHNTVSWYQQALGQGPQFIFQYYREEENGRGNFPPRFSGLQFPNYSSELNVNALELDDSALYLCASSSSGTGRVSKYFGPGTRLLVL.

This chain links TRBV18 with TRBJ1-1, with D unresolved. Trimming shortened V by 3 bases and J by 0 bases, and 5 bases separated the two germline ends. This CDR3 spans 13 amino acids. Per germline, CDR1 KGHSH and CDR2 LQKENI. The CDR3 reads CASSPDMNTEAFF. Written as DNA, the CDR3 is TGTGCCAGCTCACCTGACATGAACACTGAAGCTTTCTTT. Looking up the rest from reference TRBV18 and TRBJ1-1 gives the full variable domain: NAGVMQNPRHLVRRRGQEARLRCSPMKGHSHVYWYRQLPEEGLKFMVYLQKENIIDESGMPKERFSAEFPKEGPSILRIQQVVRGDSAAYFCASSPDMNTEAFFGQGTRLTVV.

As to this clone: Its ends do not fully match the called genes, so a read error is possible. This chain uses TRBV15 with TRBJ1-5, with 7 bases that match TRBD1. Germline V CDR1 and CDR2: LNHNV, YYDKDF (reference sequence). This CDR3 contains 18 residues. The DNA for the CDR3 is TGTGCCACCAGCAGAGATTTGGACAGGCCCGGGGGCAATCAGCCCCAGAATTTT. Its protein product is CATSRDLDRPGGNQPQNF.

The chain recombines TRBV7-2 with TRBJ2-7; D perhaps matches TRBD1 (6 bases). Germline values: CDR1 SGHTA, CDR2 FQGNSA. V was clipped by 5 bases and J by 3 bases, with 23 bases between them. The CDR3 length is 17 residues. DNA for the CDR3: TGTGCCAGCAGCCCTGGTCCGTCCCGGGACACAGACTACGAGCAGTACTTC. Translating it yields CASSPGPSRDTDYEQYF.

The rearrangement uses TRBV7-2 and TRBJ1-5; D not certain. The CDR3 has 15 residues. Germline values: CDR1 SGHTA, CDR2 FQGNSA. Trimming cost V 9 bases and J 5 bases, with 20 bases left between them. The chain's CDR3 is CASGEGGMTHQPQHF. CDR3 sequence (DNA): TGTGCCAGTGGGGAGGGAGGGATGACACATCAGCCCCAGCATTTT.

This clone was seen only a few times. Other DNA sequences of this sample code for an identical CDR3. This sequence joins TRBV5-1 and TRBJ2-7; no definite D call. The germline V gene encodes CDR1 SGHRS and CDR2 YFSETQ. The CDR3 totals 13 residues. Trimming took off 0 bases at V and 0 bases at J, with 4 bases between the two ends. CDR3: CASSLGSSYEQYF. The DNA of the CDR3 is TGCGCCAGCAGCTTGGGTAGCTCCTACGAGCAGTACTTC.